This T cell receptor (beta chain) was profiled in a study of T cell responses to AZD1222 COVID-19 vaccine. Study-wide results and caveats: Donors were chiefly white British, with a greater number of females, and clonal diversity was perhaps underestimated. Two AZD1222 doses significantly raised spike-specific TCR breadth and depth over controls. Seropositive at baseline were only a handful of AZD1222 recipients. It was only after the peak T cell response that any repertoires were sampled.

Clones were read by immunoSEQ multiplex PCR, and TCRdb kept only the in-frame ones, dropping some. This sample has approximately 180,000 clones, with about 88% found just once. CDR1 and CDR2 (germline): MNHEY, SVGEGT. The CDR3 has 17 amino acids. Trimming removed 6 bases at V and 0 bases at J, with 18 bases between. Note on this clone: Its target is not known.

This material consisted of peripheral blood, taken on day 0 of AZD1222 vaccination. This chain links TRBV6-2 or TRBV6-3 with TRBJ1-3; D remains unclear. The receptor comes from an adult in good health. The CDR3 coding sequence is TGTGCCAGCAGCCGACACCCCGGAGTCATCTCTGGAAACACCATATATTTT. It encodes CASSRHPGVISGNTIYF.